The present T cell receptor (delta chain) was sequenced within a study of gamma-delta T cells after stem cell transplantation (dated by TCRdb to between 2015 and 2016). Libraries came from RT-PCR. TCRdb shows the sequencer as Illumina MiSeq. TCRdb called clones from the public reads with CATT, and repeated DNA sequences were later combined into one row. Counted in this sample were approximately 3,000 delta-chain clones; about 2.6% of them appeared once. The ten top clones hold roughly a quarter of the sample. This clone was seen more than once but under ten times. The specificity of this receptor is unknown. One base away there is no much larger clone; base qualities are not given. Sequenced: gamma-delta T cells. The TCR was taken from a human donor. It is not recorded whose cells these are; they may come from a transplant donor.

Read as DNA, the sequence is TGTGCCTGTGACACCCTACTGGGGGAACTGAACACCGATAAACTCATCTTT. The translation is CACDTLLGELNTDKLIF. Here the chain combines TRDV2 and TRDJ1, and TRDD3 aligns with 9 junction nucleotides. V and J are trimmed by 0 bases and 0 bases, and the gene matches miss 7 bases of the junction. The CDR3 runs 17 residues from the cysteine to the phenylalanine. Here the CDR3 DNA is all that survives: 51 bases in frame from base 1. The germline V gene encodes CDR1 GEAIGNYY and CDR2 EKD.